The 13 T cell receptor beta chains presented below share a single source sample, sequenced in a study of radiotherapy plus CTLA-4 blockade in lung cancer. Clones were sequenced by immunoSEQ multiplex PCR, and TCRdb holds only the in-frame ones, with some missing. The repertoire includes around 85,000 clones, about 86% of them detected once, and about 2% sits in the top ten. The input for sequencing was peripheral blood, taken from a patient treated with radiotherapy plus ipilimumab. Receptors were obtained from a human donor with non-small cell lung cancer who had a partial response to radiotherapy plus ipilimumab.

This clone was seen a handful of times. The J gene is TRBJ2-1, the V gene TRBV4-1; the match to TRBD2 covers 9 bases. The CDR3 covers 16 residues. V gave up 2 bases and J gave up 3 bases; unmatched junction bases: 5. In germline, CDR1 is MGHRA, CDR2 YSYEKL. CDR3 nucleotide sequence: TGCGCCAGCAGCCAATTAGCGGGAGTTCTCTACAATGAGCAGTTCTTC. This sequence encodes CASSQLAGVLYNEQFF.

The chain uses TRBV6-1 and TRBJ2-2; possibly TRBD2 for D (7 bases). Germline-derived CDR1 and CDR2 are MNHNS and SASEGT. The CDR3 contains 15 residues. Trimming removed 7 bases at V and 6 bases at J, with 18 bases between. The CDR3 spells CASIGEGGSPGELFF. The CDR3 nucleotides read TGTGCCAGCATAGGGGAGGGGGGTAGCCCCGGGGAGCTGTTTTTT.

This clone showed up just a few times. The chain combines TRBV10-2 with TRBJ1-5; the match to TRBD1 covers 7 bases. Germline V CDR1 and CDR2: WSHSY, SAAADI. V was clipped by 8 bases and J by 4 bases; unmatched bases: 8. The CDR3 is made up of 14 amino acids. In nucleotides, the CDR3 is TGCGCCAGCGCGACAGGGAGCTCTAATCAGCCCCAGCATTTT. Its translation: CASATGSSNQPQHF.

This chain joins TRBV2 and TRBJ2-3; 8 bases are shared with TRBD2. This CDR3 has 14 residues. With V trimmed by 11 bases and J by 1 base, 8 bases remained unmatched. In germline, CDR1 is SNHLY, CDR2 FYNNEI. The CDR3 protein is CASKREIGTDTQYF. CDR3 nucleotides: TGTGCCTCCAAGCGGGAGATCGGCACAGATACGCAGTATTTT.

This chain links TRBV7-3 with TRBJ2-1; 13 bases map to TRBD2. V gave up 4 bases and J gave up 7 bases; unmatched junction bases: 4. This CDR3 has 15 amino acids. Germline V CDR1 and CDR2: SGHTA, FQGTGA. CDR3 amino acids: CASSSGLAGLNEQFF. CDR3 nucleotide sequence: TGTGCCAGCAGCTCGGGACTAGCGGGATTAAATGAGCAGTTCTTC.

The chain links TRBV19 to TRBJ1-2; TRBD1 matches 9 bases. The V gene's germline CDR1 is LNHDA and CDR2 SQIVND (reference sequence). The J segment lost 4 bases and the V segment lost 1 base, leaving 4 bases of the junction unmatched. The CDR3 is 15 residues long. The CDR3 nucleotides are TGTGCCAGTAGTATAGCCGAGACAGGGGGCTATGGCTACACCTTC. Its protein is CASSIAETGGYGYTF.

CDR3 sequence reads: CASSLAPQMGVTEAFF. The DNA for the CDR3 is TGTGCCAGCAGCTTAGCACCTCAAATGGGAGTCACTGAAGCTTTCTTT. The J gene is TRBJ1-1, the V gene TRBV7-2; D remains ambiguous. This CDR3 is built from 16 residues. CDR1 and CDR2 from the germline V gene are SGHTA and FQGNSA. Trimming shortened V by 0 bases and J by 4 bases, and 15 bases separated the two germline ends.

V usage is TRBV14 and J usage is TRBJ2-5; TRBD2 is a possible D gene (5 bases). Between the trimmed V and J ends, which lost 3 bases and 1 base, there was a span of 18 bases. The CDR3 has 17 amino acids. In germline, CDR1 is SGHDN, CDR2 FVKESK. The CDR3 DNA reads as TGTGCCAGCAGCCACGGCAGGATATGGAGCGGCCAAGAGACCCAGTACTTC. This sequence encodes CASSHGRIWSGQETQYF.

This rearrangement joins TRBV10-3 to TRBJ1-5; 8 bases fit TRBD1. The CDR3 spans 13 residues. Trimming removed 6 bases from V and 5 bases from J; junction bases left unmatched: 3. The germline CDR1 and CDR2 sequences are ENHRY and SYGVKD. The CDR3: CAISDRGDQPQHF. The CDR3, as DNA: TGTGCCATCAGCGACAGGGGTGATCAGCCCCAGCATTTT.

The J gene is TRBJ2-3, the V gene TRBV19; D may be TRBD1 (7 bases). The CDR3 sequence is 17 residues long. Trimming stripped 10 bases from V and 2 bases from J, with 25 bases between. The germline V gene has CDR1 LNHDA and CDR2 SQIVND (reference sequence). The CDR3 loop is CATLVGGTRGHTDTQYF. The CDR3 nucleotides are TGTGCCACCCTAGTGGGCGGGACGAGGGGGCACACAGATACGCAGTATTTT.

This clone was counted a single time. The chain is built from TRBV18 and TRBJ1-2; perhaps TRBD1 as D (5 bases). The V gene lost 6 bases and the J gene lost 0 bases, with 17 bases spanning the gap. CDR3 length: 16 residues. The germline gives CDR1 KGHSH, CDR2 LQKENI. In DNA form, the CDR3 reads TGTGCCAGCTCCTCCAGGTTGCAGGGCCCTAACTATGGCTACACCTTC. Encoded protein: CASSSRLQGPNYGYTF.

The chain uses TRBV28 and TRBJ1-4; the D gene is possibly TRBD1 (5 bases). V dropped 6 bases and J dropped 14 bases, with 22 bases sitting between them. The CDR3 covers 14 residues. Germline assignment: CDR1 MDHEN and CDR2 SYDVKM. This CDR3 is CASSHPTRPGWLFF. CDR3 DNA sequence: TGTGCCAGCAGCCACCCAACCCGACCAGGGTGGCTGTTTTTT.

CDR3 region: CASSFNRGITEAFF. The CDR3 nucleotides are TGTGCCAGCAGTTTCAATCGGGGGATCACTGAAGCTTTCTTT. The chain uses TRBV27 and TRBJ1-1; D is perhaps TRBD1 (5 bases). CDR3 length equals 14 residues. CDR1 MNHEY and CDR2 SMNVEV come from the germline V gene (reference sequence). The germline V and J ends were trimmed by 3 bases and 4 bases, with 12 bases remaining between them.